The clone carrying this TCR beta chain was observed many times. Its specificity is not known. This sample was included in a study of regulatory T cells in long-lasting Graves disease. Study results and caveats: Segments TRBV28, TRBJ1-2 and TRBJ2-5 showed preferential usage in persistent disease. Possibly, accuracy suffered from the small sample size.

With iRepertoire HTBI primers and Arm-PCR of CDR3 regions, TCR beta libraries were built. TCRdb re-derived calls from the multiplex PCR reads in MiXCR, one entry per CDR3 protein. The sample lists 360,000 or so distinct CDR3 sequences, 10% to 15% occurring once. V dropped 1 base and J dropped 2 bases, with 10 bases sitting between them. This CDR3 comprises 16 residues. Germline CDR1 KGHDR, CDR2 SFDVKD. The time point denotes: newly diagnosed GD, antithyroid drugs for less than 3 months. PBMC RNA served as the TCR library source. The data were also submitted as part of a second study, on T cells in Graves' hyperthyroidism and ophthalmopathy. That paper adds: Within blood appeared most thyroid clonotypes that had expanded above 0.001.

This clonotype was sampled from a young woman with Graves disease. The sequencing here drew on peripheral blood mononuclear cells (PBMCs), taken at new diagnosis, from a patient treated with antithyroid drugs. The chain joins TRBV24-1 to TRBJ2-2; no firm D call. The CDR3 loop reads CATSDFSQRNTGELFF. The DNA of the CDR3 is TGTGCCACCAGTGATTTCTCACAGCGAAACACCGGGGAGCTGTTTTTT.